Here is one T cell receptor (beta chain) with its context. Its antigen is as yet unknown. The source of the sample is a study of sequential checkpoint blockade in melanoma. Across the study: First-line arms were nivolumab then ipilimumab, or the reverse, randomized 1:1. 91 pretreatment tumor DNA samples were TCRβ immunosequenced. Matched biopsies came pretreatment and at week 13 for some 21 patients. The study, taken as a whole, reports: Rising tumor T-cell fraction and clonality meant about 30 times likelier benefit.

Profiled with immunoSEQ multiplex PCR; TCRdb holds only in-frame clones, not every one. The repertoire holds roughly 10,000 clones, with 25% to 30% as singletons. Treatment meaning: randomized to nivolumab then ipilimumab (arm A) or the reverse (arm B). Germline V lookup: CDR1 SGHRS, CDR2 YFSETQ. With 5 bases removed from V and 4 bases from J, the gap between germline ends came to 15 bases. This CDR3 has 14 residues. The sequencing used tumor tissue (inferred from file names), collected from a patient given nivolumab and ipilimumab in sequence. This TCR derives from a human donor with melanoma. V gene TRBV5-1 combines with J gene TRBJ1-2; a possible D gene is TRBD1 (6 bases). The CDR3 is CASRSQDSSYGYTF. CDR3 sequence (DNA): TGCGCCAGCAGGTCACAGGACAGTTCCTATGGCTACACCTTC. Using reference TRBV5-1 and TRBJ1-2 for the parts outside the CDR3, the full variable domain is KAGVTQTPRYLIKTRGQQVTLSCSPISGHRSVSWYQQTPGQGLQFLFEYFSETQRNKGNFPGRFSGRQFSNSRSEMNVSTLELGDSALYLCASRSQDSSYGYTFGSGTRLTVV.